The 32 T cell receptor beta chains presented below share a single source sample, sequenced in a study of vaccination and CD4 T cells after COVID-19. Treatment of the sample: roughly 11-day PBMC culture with coronavirus spike peptide pools or control peptides (ViraFEST assay). What these receptors recognize is not known. Cultured CD4+ T cells had their DNA profiled by the Oncomine TCR Beta short-read assay. In TCRdb, the PCR reads were re-called with MiXCR into one record per CDR3 protein. The sample includes 17,000 or so distinct CDR3 sequences, 45% of them seen just once. Sequencing was performed on CD4+ T cells from blood, cultured in vitro, taken before SARS-CoV-2 vaccination. The receptors here all came from a human donor who received a COVID-19 vaccine.

The chain carries TRBV5-1 and TRBJ1-1; D gene unclear. Trimming cost V 0 bases and J 1 base, with 7 bases left between them. Per the germline V gene, CDR1 is SGHRS and CDR2 is YFSETQ. The CDR3 covers 14 residues. For the CDR3, the DNA is TGCGCCAGCAGCTTGGTATCCCCGAACACTGAAGCTTTCTTT. Residues: CASSLVSPNTEAFF.

V gene TRBV12-3 or TRBV12-4 combines with J gene TRBJ1-1; D is unclear. V lost 5 bases and J lost 5, with 9 bases in between. The CDR3 runs to 12 residues. DNA for the CDR3: TGTGCCAGCAGTAAGCTGGGGACTGAAGCTTTCTTT. This translates into CASSKLGTEAFF.

The V call is TRBV24-1, the J call TRBJ2-3; 14 bases are a match to TRBD2. With 0 bases clipped from V and 0 bases from J, the junction kept 10 bases outside the gene matches. Germline V gene data show CDR1 as KGHDR and CDR2 as SFDVKD. The CDR3 sequence is 21 residues long. The CDR3 loop reads CATSDLDSGTSGGPSTDTQYF. The DNA of the CDR3 is TGTGCCACCAGTGATTTGGATTCCGGGACTAGCGGGGGCCCAAGCACAGATACGCAGTATTTT.

This clonotype was counted once. The V gene is TRBV19, the J gene TRBJ1-2; D is ambiguous. Trimming stripped 5 bases from V and 14 bases from J, with 21 bases between. This CDR3 contains 13 residues. Germline CDR1 and CDR2: LNHDA and SQIVND (reference sequence). CDR3 sequence (DNA): TGTGCCAGTAGTTTGGGCTGGGAATGGGCCGAGACCTTC. Its protein is CASSLGWEWAETF.

This clonotype has more than one count but fewer than ten. The chain recombines TRBV2 with TRBJ2-7; the D is unclear. V was pared by 4 bases and J by 3 bases, with 13 bases between. CDR1 and CDR2 (germline): SNHLY, FYNNEI. This CDR3 has 14 residues. CDR3 sequence (DNA): TGTGCCAGCAGTGCCCGCGGAGCGAGCTACGAGCAGTACTTC. It codes for CASSARGASYEQYF.

A few counts support this clonotype. V is TRBV15 and J is TRBJ2-5, with D unclear. CDR1 LNHNV and CDR2 YYDKDF come from the germline V gene (reference sequence). The CDR3 runs 12 residues. V was pared by 6 bases and J by 2 bases, with 7 bases between. CDR3 loop: CATRRNQETQYF. The CDR3 region has the DNA TGTGCCACCAGACGGAATCAAGAGACCCAGTACTTC.

The V and J genes are TRBV30 and TRBJ2-7; D uncertain. Deletions cut 3 bases from V and 4 bases from J, with 13 bases between. The CDR3 sequence is 13 residues long. Germline V gene lookup returns CDR1 GTSNPN and CDR2 SVGIG (reference sequence). The CDR3 DNA is TGTGCCTGGAGCGTAATGCGTGGTTACGAGCAGTACTTC. It encodes CAWSVMRGYEQYF.

The gene calls are TRBV20-1 and TRBJ1-2; D is undetermined. V lost 2 bases and J lost 7, with 8 bases in between. The CDR3 is made up of 11 amino acids. Looked up from germline, CDR1 is DFQATT and CDR2 is SNEGSKA (reference sequence). Here the CDR3 DNA reads TGCAGTGCTAGATCCTCAATTGGCTACACCTTC. Encoded protein: CSARSSIGYTF.

This chain uses TRBV18 with TRBJ1-5; D is ambiguous. The V end was cut by 4 bases, the J end by 0 bases, with 10 bases between. CDR1 KGHSH and CDR2 LQKENI come from the germline V gene. CDR3 length: 15 amino acids. The DNA for the CDR3 is TGTGCCAGCTCACTACACGTTGATAGCAATCAGCCCCAGCATTTT. This encodes CASSLHVDSNQPQHF.

This clonotype occurred a few times. This chain uses TRBV7-7 with TRBJ2-5; D possibly corresponds to TRBD2 (6 bases). This CDR3 region has 15 residues. CDR1 SSHAT and CDR2 FNYEAQ come from the germline V gene (reference sequence). Trimming pared 1 base from V and 3 bases from J, leaving 12 bases between. CDR3 loop: CASSLGGEAEETQYF. Here the CDR3 DNA reads TGTGCCAGCAGCTTAGGTGGGGAGGCAGAAGAGACCCAGTACTTC.

This chain uses TRBV6-1 with TRBJ2-3; D gene uncertain. From germline, CDR1 is MNHNS and CDR2 SASEGT. The germline V and J ends were trimmed by 2 bases and 3 bases, with 9 bases remaining between them. This CDR3 region has 14 residues. The CDR3 loop is CASSEMGGTDTQYF. In nucleotides, the CDR3 is TGTGCCAGCAGTGAAATGGGTGGGACAGATACGCAGTATTTT.

The rearrangement uses TRBV5-1 and TRBJ1-2; D is uncertain. This CDR3 region has 12 residues. V dropped 4 bases and J dropped 6 bases, with 10 bases sitting between them. Germline V lookup: CDR1 SGHRS, CDR2 YFSETQ. The CDR3 reads CASSRELDGYTF. The CDR3 bases are TGCGCCAGCAGCCGGGAACTGGATGGCTACACCTTC.

The chain combines TRBV6-1 with TRBJ2-3; 9 bases map to TRBD2. Trimming at V came to 10 bases and at J to 9 bases, leaving 17 bases not matched to a gene. Germline assignment: CDR1 MNHNS and CDR2 SASEGT. The CDR3 runs 15 residues. In DNA, the CDR3 is TGTGCCACCAGAGCCCTAGCGGGGACCCTTGGCACGCAGTATTTT. It yields the protein CATRALAGTLGTQYF.

This clonotype was counted a few times. The V gene is TRBV20-1, the J gene TRBJ2-5, with TRBD2 matching over 7 bases. The V segment lost 0 bases and the J segment 2 bases; nucleotides outside the gene matches: 12. Looked up from germline, CDR1 is DFQATT and CDR2 is SNEGSKA (reference sequence). The CDR3 is 17 amino acids. The CDR3 loop reads CSARERLAHISQETQYF. The CDR3 DNA sequence: TGCAGTGCTAGAGAACGACTAGCACACATATCGCAAGAGACCCAGTACTTC.

The V call is TRBV6-1, the J call TRBJ1-2; 7 bases align to TRBD1. Germline V gene lookup returns CDR1 MNHNS and CDR2 SASEGT. V shed 5 bases and J 5 bases; nucleotides not matched to a gene: 8. The CDR3 runs 14 residues. This chain's CDR3 is CASSLDREGYGYTF. Written as DNA, the CDR3 is TGTGCCAGCAGTCTCGACAGGGAAGGGTATGGCTACACCTTC.

The chain couples TRBV7-8 to TRBJ2-5; the D gene could be TRBD1 or TRBD2 (5 bases each). Germline loops: CDR1 SGHVS, CDR2 FQNEAQ. CDR3 length equals 15 residues. V gave up 1 base and J gave up 1 base, with 10 bases separating them. Here the CDR3 reads CASSLGGPAQETQYF. For the CDR3, the DNA is TGTGCCAGCAGCTTAGGGGGACCGGCCCAAGAGACCCAGTACTTC. The complete variable domain, with remaining parts taken from reference TRBV7-8 and TRBJ2-5, reads GAGVSQSPRYKVAKRGQDVALRCDPISGHVSLFWYQQALGQGPEFLTYFQNEAQLDKSGLPSDRFFAERPEGSVSTLKIQRTQQEDSAVYLCASSLGGPAQETQYFGPGTRLLVL.

The chain couples TRBV6-1 to TRBJ1-1, with a weak D call TRBD1 (5 bases). There are 15 residues in the CDR3. Trimming stripped 5 bases from V and 1 base from J, with 14 bases between. Germline CDR1 reads MNHNS; CDR2 reads SASEGT. Here the CDR3 DNA reads TGTGCCAGCAGTCGCCACGGGGGAGGGAACACTGAAGCTTTCTTT. Translated: CASSRHGGGNTEAFF.

This clonotype was detected only a few times. The V and J genes are TRBV19 and TRBJ1-5; TRBD1 matches 9 bases. Germline trimming cut 0 bases from V and 0 bases from J; bases unmatched to any gene: 3. The CDR3 runs 17 residues. Germline-derived CDR1 and CDR2 are LNHDA and SQIVND (reference sequence). CDR3 in DNA: TGTGCCAGTAGTATAGAGACAGGGGGGATTAGCAATCAGCCCCAGCATTTT. As protein: CASSIETGGISNQPQHF.

By share, this clonotype counts as medium-sized (0.01 to 0.1%). This chain joins TRBV21-1 and TRBJ1-1. TRBV21-1 is a pseudogene locus. CDR3 length equals 13 residues. The CDR3 nucleotides are TGTGCCAGCAGCAAAACAGAGAACACTGAAGCTTTCTTT. Amino acids: CASSKTENTEAFF.

The CDR3 here is CAWSRQFRDRGANYGYTF. CDR3 sequence (DNA): TGTGCCTGGAGCAGACAGTTCAGGGACAGGGGAGCGAACTATGGCTACACCTTC. The rearrangement links TRBV30 to TRBJ1-2; 10 bases agree with TRBD1. The ends lost 3 bases at V and 2 bases at J; junction bases unmatched: 15. Germline V gives CDR1 GTSNPN, CDR2 SVGIG (reference sequence). This CDR3 is 18 amino acids long.

This clonotype was observed a handful of times. The V call is TRBV25-1, the J call TRBJ1-1; 7 bases match TRBD1. Trimming took 3 bases from V and 4 from J; bases not matched to a gene: 8. Germline CDR1 is MGHDK and CDR2 is SYGVNS. The CDR3 extends over 15 amino acids. The CDR3 DNA sequence: TGTGCCAGCAGTGAGCCCCGACAGGGCGCCACTGAAGCTTTCTTT. Protein sequence: CASSEPRQGATEAFF.

V is TRBV5-4 and J is TRBJ1-2; D is perhaps TRBD1 (5 bases). The germline V and J ends were trimmed by 0 bases and 7 bases, with 16 bases remaining between them. The CDR3 length is 15 residues. Per germline, CDR1 SGHNT and CDR2 YYREEE (reference sequence). For the CDR3, the DNA is TGTGCCAGCAGCTTGGCCTTAATAAACAGGAGTGGCTACACCTTC. It specifies CASSLALINRSGYTF.

The chain recombines TRBV10-3 with TRBJ1-1; tentatively, D is TRBD1 (5 bases). Trimming removed 0 bases at V and 3 bases at J, with 8 bases between. Germline V gene sequence: CDR1 ENHRY, CDR2 SYGVKD. The CDR3 has 14 residues. The CDR3 spells CAISESQGDTEAFF. The CDR3, as DNA: TGTGCCATCAGTGAGTCTCAGGGAGACACTGAAGCTTTCTTT.

The table lists this clonotype with a few counts. The genes are TRBV6-1 and TRBJ1-1, with D perhaps TRBD1 (5 bases). The germline V gene has CDR1 MNHNS and CDR2 SASEGT. The CDR3 has 16 amino acids. V was trimmed by 5 bases and J by 0 bases, leaving 16 bases between them. In DNA, the CDR3 is TGTGCCAGCAGTCCCCTACTGTCGGGGCTGAACACTGAAGCTTTCTTT. Protein: CASSPLLSGLNTEAFF.

The chain joins TRBV6-1 to TRBJ1-6, with D perhaps TRBD1 (6 bases). The CDR3 sequence is 12 residues long. V shed 0 bases and J shed 18 bases, with 12 bases lying between them. In germline, CDR1 is MNHNS, CDR2 SASEGT. CDR3 sequence (DNA): TGTGCCAGCAGTGAAGCTGAGGGACAACACCACTTT. This gives the protein CASSEAEGQHHF.

The V gene is TRBV7-9, the J gene TRBJ2-3; 9 bases are shared with TRBD1. Germline V gives CDR1 SEHNR, CDR2 FQNEAQ (reference sequence). The CDR3 covers 15 residues. V dropped 4 bases and J dropped 6; count of bases not matched to a gene: 8. The CDR3 reads CASSWVQGARDTQYF. The CDR3 DNA is TGTGCCAGCAGCTGGGTACAGGGGGCACGGGATACGCAGTATTTT.

This clonotype showed up just a few times. V is TRBV6-1 and J is TRBJ1-3; D perhaps matches TRBD1 (5 bases). The CDR3 has 18 residues. Germline CDR1 MNHNS, CDR2 SASEGT. V was clipped by 3 bases and J by 0 bases, with 18 bases between them. The CDR3 sequence: CASSDRLRGLISGNTIYF. CDR3 bases: TGTGCCAGCAGTGACCGGTTAAGGGGCCTCATCTCTGGAAACACCATATATTTT.

This clonotype was counted between two and nine times. This chain joins TRBV5-1 and TRBJ1-1; D is uncertain. The CDR3 totals 13 residues. Germline CDR1 reads SGHRS; CDR2 reads YFSETQ. V lost 7 bases and J lost 0, with 10 bases in between. CDR3 sequence reads: CASSRYLNTEAFF. The CDR3 DNA is TGCGCCAGCTCCCGTTACTTGAACACTGAAGCTTTCTTT.

J is TRBJ2-2 and V is TRBV7-2; D remains unclear. Looked up from germline, CDR1 is SGHTA and CDR2 is FQGNSA. The V gene lost 2 bases and the J gene lost 4 bases, with 14 bases spanning the gap. The CDR3 has 16 amino acids. The chain's CDR3 is CTSSLFVLMGTGELFF. Written as DNA, the CDR3 is TGTACCAGCAGCTTATTTGTGTTGATGGGCACCGGGGAGCTGTTTTTT. The full variable domain, its missing parts supplied by reference TRBV7-2 and TRBJ2-2, is GAGVSQSPSNKVTEKGKDVELRCDPISGHTALYWYRQSLGQGLEFLIYFQGNSAPDKSGLPSDRFSAERTGGSVSTLTIQRTQQEDSAVYLCTSSLFVLMGTGELFFGEGSRLTVL.

This clonotype is termed medium-sized. The genes are TRBV27 and TRBJ1-1; TRBD1 might be the D (5 bases). V was trimmed by 6 bases and J by 10 bases, leaving 15 bases between them. The germline V gene encodes CDR1 MNHEY and CDR2 SMNVEV (reference sequence). The CDR3 totals 12 residues. CDR3 sequence (DNA): TGTGCCAGCAGAGGAAGACCGGGGGGAGCTTTCTTT. Its protein product is CASRGRPGGAFF.

This clonotype was seen more than once but under ten times. The chain uses TRBV3-1 and TRBJ1-1; TRBD1 is a possible D gene (6 bases). Looked up from germline, CDR1 is LGHDT and CDR2 is YNNKEL (reference sequence). V lost 0 bases and J 0 bases, leaving 20 bases between the germline ends. This CDR3 has 19 residues. The CDR3 loop is CASSQDLRTANHMNTEAFF. CDR3 nucleotide sequence: TGTGCCAGCAGCCAAGACCTAAGGACAGCAAACCACATGAACACTGAAGCTTTCTTT.

This sequence joins TRBV10-3 and TRBJ2-3, with D maybe TRBD2 (5 bases). V dropped 7 bases and J dropped 6 bases, with 11 bases sitting between them. Germline V gives CDR1 ENHRY, CDR2 SYGVKD. This CDR3 region has 12 residues. The CDR3 loop reads CAIKGGGDTQYF. In DNA form, the CDR3 reads TGTGCCATCAAAGGCGGCGGGGATACGCAGTATTTT.